A single T cell receptor beta chain is shown here with its context. What it recognizes is unknown. The sample is drawn from a study of T cells after posttransplantation cyclophosphamide. The study, taken as a whole, reports: Skin or GI-infiltrating T cells shared few TRB sequences with blood. Recipient CMV seropositivity and CMV reactivation strongly tracked TRB clonality. Donor CD8+ memory clones often dominated recipient blood repertoires at later times.

The V gene's germline CDR1 is MDHEN and CDR2 SYDVKM. The J segment lost 4 bases and the V segment lost 6 bases, leaving 8 bases of the junction unmatched. This CDR3 spans 15 amino acids. Control samples came 1 year after myeloablative marrow transplants with methotrexate plus calcineurin inhibitor. Generated by immunoSEQ multiplex PCR, the TCRdb table keeps only in-frame clones and is missing some. The sample lists about 15,000 clones, around 86% occurring once. The rearrangement joins TRBV28 to TRBJ2-5; 10 bases are a match to TRBD2. The source of this sequence is a male patient in his fifties or sixties who received an allogeneic stem cell transplant from an unrelated donor, was CMV-positive, and had chronic GVHD only. Some T cells may trace back to the graft donor. This specimen consisted of PBMCs, obtained after an allogeneic stem cell transplant with a calcineurin inhibitor and methotrexate. CDR3 sequence: CASRYSGREGETQYF. As DNA, the CDR3 is TGTGCCAGCAGATACAGCGGGAGGGAGGGAGAGACCCAGTACTTC. The variable domain in full, with the rest retrieved from reference TRBV28 and TRBJ2-5, is DVKVTQSSRYLVKRTGEKVFLECVQDMDHENMFWYRQDPGLGLRLIYFSYDVKMKEKGDIPEGYSVSREKKERFSLILESASTNQTSMYLCASRYSGREGETQYFGPGTRLLVL.